This T cell receptor beta chain was observed in a study of T cell clones after liver transplantation. Study-level background: Subjects received no induction therapy and standard immunosuppression until randomization at 12-24 months post-transplant.

This clone came up a few times. Germline V lookup: CDR1 SGHNT, CDR2 YYREEE (reference sequence). The germline V and J ends were trimmed by 0 bases and 2 bases, with 9 bases remaining between them. CDR3 length: 14 amino acids. Assay: immunoSEQ multiplex PCR; the TCRdb copy retains only in-frame clones and omits some. This sample yields 75,000 to 95,000 clones, of which around 78% are seen a single time; 2.8% belongs to the top ten. This TCR was recovered from a human patient who received a liver transplant. The graft donor may be the source of some T cells. The V gene is TRBV5-4, the J gene TRBJ2-7, with D perhaps TRBD2 (6 bases). The sample consisted of CD4+ T cells from blood, taken at the 22-month timepoint. The CDR3 protein is CASSLATGAYEQYF. For the CDR3, the DNA is TGTGCCAGCAGCTTGGCCACGGGGGCCTACGAGCAGTACTTC.